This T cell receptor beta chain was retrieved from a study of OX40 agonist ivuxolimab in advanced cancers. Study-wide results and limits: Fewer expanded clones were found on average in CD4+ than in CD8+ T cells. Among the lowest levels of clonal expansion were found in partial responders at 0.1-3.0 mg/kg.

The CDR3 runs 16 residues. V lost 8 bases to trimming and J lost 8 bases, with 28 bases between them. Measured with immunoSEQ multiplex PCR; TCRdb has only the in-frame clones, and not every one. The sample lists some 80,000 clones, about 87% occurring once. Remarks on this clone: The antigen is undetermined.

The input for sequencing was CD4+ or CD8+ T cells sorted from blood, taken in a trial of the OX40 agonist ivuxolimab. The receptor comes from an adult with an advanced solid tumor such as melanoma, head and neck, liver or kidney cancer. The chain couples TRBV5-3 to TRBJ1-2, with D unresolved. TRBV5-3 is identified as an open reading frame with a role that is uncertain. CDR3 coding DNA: TGTGCCAGTTTGAACCGGACCCTCTCCACCTTCAAGGGCTACACCTTC. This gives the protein CASLNRTLSTFKGYTF.